The present T cell receptor (beta chain) was sequenced within a study of shared clonotypes between healthy human individuals. Remarks on this clone: The antigen is unknown.

Findings and limits, study-wide: Some naive CD4 clonotypes, roughly 4.7%, turned up in common across several donors. Sampling included only blood; tissue repertoires likely differ.

The run depth of the assay was deep. Source study methods: Filtering of immunoSEQ junctional sequences could not match full-length read filtering. Clones were read by immunoSEQ multiplex PCR, and TCRdb kept only the in-frame ones, dropping some. That table furnishes V, J and clone size, whereas the DNA furnished D and trimming. The data show some 1,900,000 clones, about 95% seen once. CD45RO-negative CD8 cells positively selected for CCR7 made up the naive population, which excluded terminally differentiated effector memory CD45RA+ cells. Sequenced material: naive CD8+ T cells sorted from blood. The TCR comes from a man aged 18 to 29 in good health.

In DNA form, the CDR3 reads TGCGCCAGCAGCCAAGCGGAGGGGCTGCGGCGGGCCTACGAGCAGTACTTC. This sequence encodes CASSQAEGLRRAYEQYF. V usage is TRBV4-1 and J usage is TRBJ2-7; perhaps TRBD2 as D (6 bases). The V gene lost 1 base and the J gene lost 2 bases, with 18 bases spanning the gap. There are 17 residues in the CDR3. Germline V gives CDR1 MGHRA, CDR2 YSYEKL.